A selection of T cell receptor beta chains follows, all from one sample in a study of OX40 agonist ivuxolimab in advanced cancers. Sequenced by immunoSEQ multiplex PCR; TCRdb stores in-frame clones only, minus some. Of around 45,000 clones listed, around 80% were seen once; the top ten hold roughly 2.6%. The source material was CD4+ or CD8+ T cells sorted from blood, sampled in a trial of the OX40 agonist ivuxolimab. The receptor set was obtained from an adult with an advanced solid tumor such as melanoma, head and neck, liver or kidney cancer. The CDR3 runs from the conserved cysteine through the conserved F or W. D genes are given only for firm matches. Clone size is stated in some rows and not others, as once, few, many or a class when expanded.

v_call	clone_size	j_call	d_call	cdr3_nt	cdr3_aa
TRBV7-2	-	TRBJ2-1	TRBD1	TGTGCCAGCAGCCCCCGACAGGGAAATGAGCAGTTCTTC	CASSPRQGNEQFF
TRBV6-4	-	TRBJ2-2	-	TGTGCCAGCAGTGGGGTCACCGGGGAGCTGTTTTTT	CASSGVTGELFF
TRBV21-1	once	TRBJ2-1	-	TGTGCCAGCAGCAAAGTTAGAGGCGGGATCATGGGGGTCTTC	CASSKVRGGIMGVF
TRBV20-1	-	TRBJ2-3	-	TGCAGTGCCACCTCTCGGATGCAGTATTTT	CSATSRMQYF
TRBV18	once	TRBJ2-7	-	TGTGCCAGCTCACCACAGGGCGCGGTCCCCCACGAGCAGTACTTC	CASSPQGAVPHEQYF
TRBV10-3	-	TRBJ2-2	-	TGTGCCATCAGTGAGTTTCCTAGCGTCTCGAACACCGGGGAGCTGTTTTTT	CAISEFPSVSNTGELFF
TRBV27	-	TRBJ1-2	TRBD1	TGTGCCAGCAAAGACAGGGGAGGGGATGGCTACACCTTC	CASKDRGGDGYTF
TRBV5-1	-	TRBJ2-7	-	TGCGCCAGCAGCTTGTTGTTGGACACCTACGAGCAGTACTTC	CASSLLLDTYEQYF
TRBV7-9	few	TRBJ1-2	-	TGTGCCAGCAGCTCGAAACAGGGAGACTATGGCTACACCTTC	CASSSKQGDYGYTF
TRBV30	few	TRBJ1-5	TRBD1	TGTGCCTGGAGCTCCGGGACAGGGGATCAGCCCCAGCATTTT	CAWSSGTGDQPQHF
TRBV7-6	-	TRBJ2-2	-	TGTGCCAGCAGCGATATTAGAATAGGGGGGCCCGGGGAGCTGTTTTTT	CASSDIRIGGPGELFF
TRBV5-1	-	TRBJ2-7	TRBD1	TGCGCCAGCAGCTTGAGAGGAACAGGGGCCTACGAGCAGTACTTC	CASSLRGTGAYEQYF
TRBV4-1	-	TRBJ2-7	-	TGCGCCAGCAGCCAAGAGTCGCAGCACTCTCCGTACTTC	CASSQESQHSPYF
TRBV2	-	TRBJ2-1	-	TGTGCCAGCGCCTGGGACTTTAACAATGAGCAGTTCTTC	CASAWDFNNEQFF
TRBV5-1	-	TRBJ1-2	-	TGCGCCAGCAGCTTGACAGGGTTTGACTATGGCTACACCTTC	CASSLTGFDYGYTF
TRBV11-2	-	TRBJ2-5	TRBD2	TGTGCCAGCAGCTTAGGGACTAGCGTTCGAATGGAGACCCAGTACTTC	CASSLGTSVRMETQYF
TRBV18	-	TRBJ2-2	-	TGTGCCAGCTCACCCTTCGAGGGGACCGGGGAGCTGTTTTTT	CASSPFEGTGELFF
TRBV15	-	TRBJ2-5	-	TGTGCCACCAGCAGAGTCTATAGCGCACAAGAGACCCAGTACTTC	CATSRVYSAQETQYF
TRBV5-8	-	TRBJ2-1	-	TGTGCCAGCAGCTTGAATTGGGAGCAGTTCTTC	CASSLNWEQFF
TRBV6-6	-	TRBJ1-1	TRBD1	TGTGCCACCACAAGACAGGGACAGAACACTGAAGCTTTCTTT	CATTRQGQNTEAFF
TRBV14	-	TRBJ2-7	-	TGTGCCAGCAGCGGCATTCTAAGCCCGGGATCCGGCACGAGCTCCTACGAGCAGTACTTC	CASSGILSPGSGTSSYEQYF
TRBV6-5	-	TRBJ1-1	-	TGTGCCAGCAGCGCCGGGACAAGTCTAACTGAAGCTTTCTTT	CASSAGTSLTEAFF
TRBV6-5	-	TRBJ1-6	TRBD1	TGTGCCAGCAGTTACTCAGGGGGCGGGTCACCCCTCCACTTT	CASSYSGGGSPLHF
TRBV19	-	TRBJ1-1	-	TGTGCCAGTAGTATCACACAGAAGACTGAAGCTTTCTTT	CASSITQKTEAFF
TRBV5-1	-	TRBJ1-2	-	TGCGCCAGCAGCTTGTACTCTGCTGGAGGCTACACCTTC	CASSLYSAGGYTF
TRBV4-1	-	TRBJ2-1	-	TGCGCCAGCAGCCACCACACCGAGGGACTCCCAACCAATGAGCAGTTCTTC	CASSHHTEGLPTNEQFF
TRBV18	-	TRBJ1-5	-	TGTGCCAGCTCACCGGGTGGGGTGACTCAGCCCCAGCATTTT	CASSPGGVTQPQHF
TRBV29-1	-	TRBJ2-7	TRBD1	TGCAGCGTTGAGGACAGGGACTCCTACGAGCAGTACTTC	CSVEDRDSYEQYF
TRBV5-1	once	TRBJ1-2	TRBD1	TGCGCCAGCAGCTTTACAGGGGATCGCTATGGCTACACCTTC	CASSFTGDRYGYTF
TRBV7-2	few	TRBJ2-7	-	TGTGCCAGCAGCCCCAGGTCCAGCGACGAGCAGTACTTC	CASSPRSSDEQYF
TRBV21-1	-	TRBJ1-1	-	TGTGCCAGCAGCGGGACGGACCGAAGGGCTGAAGCTTTCTTT	CASSGTDRRAEAFF
TRBV5-6	-	TRBJ2-6	-	TGTGCCAGCAGCTCTACAGGGTACTCTCCTGGGGCCAACGTCCTGACTTTC	CASSSTGYSPGANVLTF
TRBV11-2	-	TRBJ2-4	-	TGTGCCAGCAGCTTAGATCGATTATCCTTAGCCAAAAACATTCAGTACTTC	CASSLDRLSLAKNIQYF